This T cell receptor beta chain was obtained from a study of response to subunit inactivated influenza vaccine. CDR1 is ENHRY and CDR2 is SYGVKD in the germline V gene. The CDR3 sequence is 14 residues long. V lost 6 bases, J lost 0 bases, and 1 base stayed unmatched. The sample holds a few counts of this clonotype. Each CDR3 protein gets one entry after TCRdb re-called the RT-PCR reads with MiXCR. The sample contains over 750,000 distinct CDR3 sequences, 21% of which appear only once. Sequenced here: PBMCs from blood, sampled 5 to 6 days after vaccination. The chain links TRBV10-3 to TRBJ2-1; 8 nucleotides align to TRBD1. This clonotype originated in a man aged 45-65 years who received an inactivated influenza vaccine. DNA for the CDR3: TGTGCCATCAGGGGACAGGCCTCCTACAATGAGCAGTTCTTC. This codes for CAIRGQASYNEQFF.